This T cell receptor (beta chain) was sequenced in a study of shared clonotypes between healthy human individuals. Study-level results: Genetic and exposure-history diversity was limited by the few donors.

Splitting of each subset's genomic DNA was done evenly across several immunoSEQ plates. Method: immunoSEQ multiplex PCR; TCRdb's copy keeps in-frame clones and lacks some. Of some 1,600,000 clones detected, under 99% appear once; the ten largest clones hold about 0.42%. Within Nashville, Tennessee resided all donors, each a Caucasian adult. Subsets obtained from CD4+ cells comprised CD45RA+ naive and CD45RA-negative memory cells. In the case of this clone: The antigen is undetermined. At the DNA level, this CDR3 is encoded by other sequences in the same sample as well.

Trimming left V 0 bases short and J 8 bases short, with 8 bases between. There are 13 residues in the CDR3. The germline CDR1 and CDR2 sequences are SGHRS and YFSETQ. The source is a man aged 30-40 years in good health. Specimen: naive CD4+ T cells sorted from blood. The subset: CD45RA+ positively selected. This rearrangement joins TRBV5-1 to TRBJ1-4, with unresolved D. The CDR3 region has the DNA TGCGCCAGCAGCTTGGGCGGGGAAGAAAAACTGTTTTTT. Translating gives CASSLGGEEKLFF. The complete variable domain, with remaining parts taken from reference TRBV5-1 and TRBJ1-4, reads KAGVTQTPRYLIKTRGQQVTLSCSPISGHRSVSWYQQTPGQGLQFLFEYFSETQRNKGNFPGRFSGRQFSNSRSEMNVSTLELGDSALYLCASSLGGEEKLFFGSGTQLSVL.